The sequence of this TCR beta chain was determined in a study of CD8 T cells in ankylosing spondylitis (dated by TCRdb to about 2017). As for the study more broadly: T cell receptor beta repertoires were profiled in healthy donors and ankylosing spondylitis patients so that disease-linked TCR variants could be found. In total, the full study cohort was made up of 108 healthy donors and 25 to 30 ankylosing spondylitis patients. Peripheral blood samples were taken, and synovial fluid was additionally collected from ankylosing spondylitis patients.

This clonotype was seen more than once but under ten times. Its binding antigen is unknown. It has no much larger one-base neighbor in the sample; base qualities were not kept. The germline V gene yields LGHNA for CDR1 and YNFKEQ for CDR2. Reading from cysteine to phenylalanine, the CDR3 counts 15 amino acids. Left in the record is the CDR3 DNA by itself, 45 bases read in frame from the first base. Cut back by 1 base and 4 bases, the V and J ends lie 11 bases apart. The paper's findings and limits, for the study overall: A CD8+ phenotype was shown by the disease-linked clones, which were found at relatively low frequencies in peripheral blood. Some motif variants were previously reported in synovial fluid and blood of reactive arthritis patients, suggesting common disease-initiation mechanisms. According to the report, matched synovial fluid samples from ankylosing spondylitis patients were significantly enriched for the disease-linked clones. Blood from ankylosing spondylitis patients appeared to be characterized by a TCR beta motif composed of several highly homologous amino acid variants.

The instrument given in TCRdb is Illumina HiSeq 2500. TCR beta libraries were prepared by quantitative 5'-RACE with molecular barcodes. The paper's processing steps were these. A new computational method, built on a probabilistic model of VDJ rearrangement, was used to identify disease-linked TCR variants. The public reads were quality trimmed at Q25 with fastp and then assembled into clones with MiXCR by TCRdb, keeping productive beta chains. Rows with a matching CDR3 protein are joined into one entry that keeps the most common DNA and genes. These V and J calls are TCRdb output, not the study's own analysis. For this sample the table gives about 200,000 distinct CDR3 sequences, of which around 13% were detected only once. The top ten clonotypes cover 16% of the sample.

Sequencing used blood, either unsorted or a sorted T cell fraction (not recorded which). This receptor was taken from a male donor with ankylosing spondylitis or in good health (not recorded which). The chain couples TRBV4-2 to TRBJ2-1; the D gene is possibly TRBD1, with 5 bases matching. Here the CDR3 is given as CASSQADNQYNEQFF. The DNA sequence is TGTGCCAGCAGCCAAGCGGACAACCAATACAATGAGCAGTTCTTC.